A single sample is the source of the 27 T cell receptor beta chains below, sequenced in a study of blood T cell repertoires in COVID-19 (dated by TCRdb to 2018 to 2020). The library relied on the immunoSEQ multiplex PCR assay. Entries here come from immuneACCESS through TCRdb and include only in-frame sequences with V and J called. Some clones fail to appear in such tables; in the studies checked, an unresolved V gene covers under half of the shortfall, and the cause of the remainder is unknown. Within this sample are 150,000 to 200,000 clones, with around 77% of them counted one time only. Around 2.8% of the sample comes from the top ten. The sequenced sample consisted of peripheral blood. The receptors shown here come from a man between 70 and 80 years old with acute or convalescent COVID-19.

CDR3 coding DNA: TGCGCCAGCAGCTTGGTTGTTGCGGGAATCACAGATACGCAGTATTTT. Amino acids: CASSLVVAGITDTQYF. This chain connects TRBV5-1 to TRBJ2-3; maybe TRBD2 (6 bases). Per germline, CDR1 SGHRS and CDR2 YFSETQ. CDR3 length equals 16 residues. The V end lost 0 bases, the J end lost 2 bases, and 13 bases lay between the germline ends.

The table lists this clone with a few counts. The gene calls are TRBV7-9 and TRBJ1-2; D might be TRBD1 (5 bases). Looked up from germline, CDR1 is SEHNR and CDR2 is FQNEAQ (reference sequence). V lost 5 bases and J 4 bases, leaving 14 bases between the germline ends. This CDR3 contains 14 residues. CDR3 DNA: TGTGCCAGCAGCCCCGCGGGGCCAGGCTATGGCTACACCTTC. It encodes CASSPAGPGYGYTF. The complete variable domain, with remaining parts taken from reference TRBV7-9 and TRBJ1-2, reads DTGVSQNPRHKITKRGQNVTFRCDPISEHNRLYWYRQTLGQGPEFLTYFQNEAQLEKSRLLSDRFSAERPKGSFSTLEIQRTEQGDSAMYLCASSPAGPGYGYTFGSGTRLTVV.

The rearrangement links TRBV4-3 to TRBJ2-7; 9 positions match TRBD1. J was trimmed by 5 bases and V by 8 bases; bases with no gene match: 13. This CDR3 has 15 residues. CDR1 and CDR2 (germline): LGHNA, YSLEER. CDR3 bases: TGCGCCAGCGATGAACAGGGGGCGCCCCGGGACGAGCAGTACTTC. Translation: CASDEQGAPRDEQYF.

The J gene is TRBJ1-6, the V gene TRBV5-1, with a possible D match to TRBD1 (5 bases). The germline V and J ends were trimmed by 1 base and 0 bases, with 11 bases remaining between them. From germline, CDR1 is SGHRS and CDR2 YFSETQ. The CDR3 consists of 17 residues. The CDR3 region is CASSLKQANSYNSPLHF. CDR3 coding DNA: TGCGCCAGCAGCTTGAAACAGGCGAACTCCTATAATTCACCCCTCCACTTT.

The chain is built from TRBV29-1 and TRBJ1-1; tentative D call: TRBD1 (6 bases). V dropped 6 bases and J dropped 0 bases, with 11 bases sitting between them. Germline CDR1 reads SQVTM; CDR2 reads ANQGSEA. The CDR3 extends over 13 amino acids. The CDR3, as DNA: TGCAGCGTGACCACAGGGATGAACACTGAAGCTTTCTTT. It codes for CSVTTGMNTEAFF.

The chain uses TRBV9 and TRBJ1-1, with TRBD1 identical over 11 bases. The germline CDR1 and CDR2 sequences are SGDLS and YYNGEE. V was clipped by 2 bases and J by 8 bases; unmatched bases: 2. This CDR3 has 13 amino acids. The CDR3 DNA follows: TGTGCCAGCAGCGTTGGGACAGGGGGGGAAGCTTTCTTT. Protein product: CASSVGTGGEAFF.

The chain recombines TRBV7-9 with TRBJ2-6; 7 bases map to TRBD1. After removal of 3 bases from V and 3 bases from J, the junction contained 2 bases not matched to a gene. This CDR3 is built from 15 residues. Germline V lookup: CDR1 SEHNR, CDR2 FQNEAQ (reference sequence). The DNA for the CDR3 is TGTGCCAGCAGCTTTACAGGGGATGGGGCCAACGTCCTGACTTTC. Amino acid sequence: CASSFTGDGANVLTF.

The chain uses TRBV5-6 and TRBJ2-5, with 11 bases that match TRBD2. The germline V gene has CDR1 SGHDT and CDR2 YYEEEE. CDR3 length: 17 residues. V trimming: 2 bases; J trimming: 3 bases; junction bases outside the gene matches: 9. CDR3 DNA: TGTGCCAGCAGCTTTACTAGCGGGAGATTCAGCAAAGAGACCCAGTACTTC. Translated: CASSFTSGRFSKETQYF.

This chain uses TRBV13 with TRBJ2-7; the D gene is possibly TRBD2 (6 bases). V was trimmed by 4 bases and J by 1 base, leaving 17 bases between them. Germline CDR1 is PRHDT and CDR2 is FYEKMQ (reference sequence). This CDR3 is 16 amino acids long. The CDR3 is CASSSGLEGDSYEQYF. DNA of the CDR3: TGTGCCAGCAGCTCAGGTCTGGAGGGAGATTCCTACGAGCAGTACTTC.

The genes are TRBV19 and TRBJ2-7, with 9 bases matching TRBD2. The germline CDR1 and CDR2 sequences are LNHDA and SQIVND (reference sequence). CDR3 size: 18 residues. With V trimmed by 6 bases and J by 3 bases, 18 bases remained unmatched. The CDR3 loop is CASSPLGRASGADYEQYF. The DNA of the CDR3 is TGTGCCAGTAGCCCTTTAGGACGGGCTAGCGGGGCCGACTACGAGCAGTACTTC.

This chain joins TRBV11-2 and TRBJ2-1, with D perhaps matching TRBD2 (5 bases). The CDR3 runs to 15 residues. The germline gives CDR1 SGHAT, CDR2 FQNNGV. Between the trimmed V and J ends, which lost 2 bases and 4 bases, there was a span of 12 bases. The CDR3 sequence is CASSLTSVAYNEQFF. In nucleotides, the CDR3 is TGTGCCAGCAGCTTAACGTCAGTAGCGTACAATGAGCAGTTCTTC.

The chain couples TRBV7-9 to TRBJ2-1, with 11 bases aligning to TRBD2. Trimming at V came to 5 bases and at J to 8 bases, leaving 14 bases not matched to a gene. Per the germline V gene, CDR1 is SEHNR and CDR2 is FQNEAQ (reference sequence). The CDR3 extends over 17 amino acids. The CDR3 here is CASSARSSGRLGDEQFF. CDR3 sequence (DNA): TGTGCCAGCAGCGCGAGATCTAGCGGGAGGCTCGGGGATGAGCAGTTCTTC.

This clone has a handful of counts. This rearrangement joins TRBV7-2 to TRBJ1-3; the D is unclear. The CDR3 extends over 14 amino acids. Germline lookup yields CDR1 SGHTA and CDR2 FQGNSA. V was shortened by 1 base and J by 0 bases, with 4 bases between the two germline ends. The CDR3 DNA reads TGTGCCAGCAGCTTAGACAGCTCTGGAAACACCATATATTTT. It is translated as CASSLDSSGNTIYF.

This chain connects TRBV5-1 to TRBJ1-5; maybe TRBD1 (5 bases). Germline-derived CDR1 and CDR2 are SGHRS and YFSETQ. The CDR3 covers 15 residues. The germline V and J ends were trimmed by 0 bases and 3 bases, with 10 bases remaining between them. CDR3 residues: CASSLDGGPNQPQHF. CDR3 bases: TGCGCCAGCAGCTTGGACGGGGGTCCCAATCAGCCCCAGCATTTT.

The chain uses TRBV28 and TRBJ2-3, with a weak D call TRBD1 (5 bases). The germline V and J ends were trimmed by 6 bases and 0 bases, with 16 bases remaining between them. The CDR3 consists of 16 residues. Germline-derived CDR1 and CDR2 are MDHEN and SYDVKM. The CDR3 reads CASSPTGVTSTDTQYF. DNA for the CDR3: TGTGCCAGCAGCCCCACAGGAGTTACTAGCACAGATACGCAGTATTTT.

The rearrangement uses TRBV5-4 and TRBJ2-7, with 7 bases identical to TRBD1. Looked up from germline, CDR1 is SGHNT and CDR2 is YYREEE (reference sequence). This CDR3 region has 14 residues. V was clipped by 0 bases and J by 2 bases; unmatched bases: 2. CDR3 nucleotide sequence: TGTGCCAGCAGCTTGGCCGGACAGGCCTACGAGCAGTACTTC. It translates to CASSLAGQAYEQYF.

The genes are TRBV6-2 or TRBV6-3 and TRBJ2-6, with a possible D match to TRBD2 (6 bases). From germline, CDR1 is MNHEY and CDR2 SVGEGT. The CDR3 is made up of 17 amino acids. Trimming stripped 1 base from V and 8 bases from J, with 18 bases between. CDR3 loop: CASSYWGLGGSTNVLTF. The CDR3 nucleotides are TGTGCCAGCAGTTACTGGGGGTTGGGGGGATCGACCAACGTCCTGACTTTC.

V and J are TRBV12-1 and TRBJ1-1; the table's TRBD1 call for D was not verified on the DNA. TRBV12-1 is reported as a pseudogene. The CDR3 covers 14 residues. For the CDR3, the DNA is TGTGCCAGCAGCTTTGCACAGAAGAACACTGAAGCTTTCTTT. The encoded protein is CASSFAQKNTEAFF.

J is TRBJ1-4 and V is TRBV19; 9 bases line up with TRBD1. Germline CDR1 LNHDA, CDR2 SQIVND (reference sequence). This CDR3 spans 16 amino acids. V lost 6 bases to trimming and J lost 9 bases; unmatched junction nucleotides: 14. The CDR3 protein is CASRKSTGTGLQKLFF. In DNA, the CDR3 is TGTGCCAGTAGAAAGTCGACCGGGACAGGGCTCCAAAAACTGTTTTTT. The full variable domain, in which reference TRBV19 and TRBJ1-4 provide the parts outside the CDR3, is DGGITQSPKYLFRKEGQNVTLSCEQNLNHDAMYWYRQDPGQGLRLIYYSQIVNDFQKGDIAEGYSVSREKKESFPLTVTSAQKNPTAFYLCASRKSTGTGLQKLFFGSGTQLSVL.

The chain couples TRBV27 to TRBJ1-4; 7 bases map to TRBD1. With 6 bases clipped from V and 2 bases from J, the junction kept 3 bases outside the gene matches. The CDR3 consists of 14 residues. CDR1 and CDR2 (germline): MNHEY, SMNVEV (reference sequence). CDR3 sequence reads: CASSPTGTNEKLFF. CDR3 bases: TGTGCCAGCAGCCCGACAGGGACTAATGAAAAACTGTTTTTT.

The gene calls are TRBV7-3 and TRBJ2-3; D gene unclear. V was shortened by 0 bases and J by 2 bases, with 6 bases between the two germline ends. The germline V gene encodes CDR1 SGHTA and CDR2 FQGTGA. The CDR3 sequence is 14 residues long. The CDR3 loop reads CASSLTRATDTQYF. The CDR3 DNA follows: TGTGCCAGCAGCTTAACTAGAGCCACAGATACGCAGTATTTT. Full variable domain (missing parts from reference TRBV7-3 and TRBJ2-3): GAGVSQTPSNKVTEKGKYVELRCDPISGHTALYWYRQSLGQGPEFLIYFQGTGAADDSGLPNDRFFAVRPEGSVSTLKIQRTERGDSAVYLCASSLTRATDTQYFGPGTRLTVL.

The chain has TRBV5-1 and TRBJ1-4, with TRBD1 identical over 9 bases. The CDR3 is 19 amino acids. The junction had 22 bases not matched to a gene; V was cut back by 6 bases and J by 7 bases. Looked up from germline, CDR1 is SGHRS and CDR2 is YFSETQ. CDR3 in amino acids: CASTRFSLPGQGLGEKLFF. The CDR3 region has the DNA TGCGCCAGCACCCGCTTTTCTCTTCCGGGACAGGGACTGGGTGAAAAACTGTTTTTT.

The CDR3 bases are TGCGCCAGCAGTGAGGGGACTGGTACGACCCAGTACTTC. Translation gives CASSEGTGTTQYF. V and J are TRBV10-1 and TRBJ2-5, with D possibly being TRBD2 (6 bases). This CDR3 spans 13 amino acids. With 2 bases removed from V and 7 bases from J, the gap between germline ends came to 11 bases. Germline CDR1 is WNHNN and CDR2 is SYGVQD (reference sequence).

This clone was found once. The rearrangement uses TRBV11-2 and TRBJ1-2, with 8 bases lining up with TRBD1. The CDR3 runs to 11 residues. CDR1 and CDR2 from the germline V gene are SGHAT and FQNNGV. The trim removed 6 bases at V and 10 bases at J, leaving 4 bases unmatched. The CDR3 is CASSLDRDYTF. CDR3 sequence (DNA): TGTGCCAGCAGTTTGGACAGGGACTACACCTTC.

The gene calls are TRBV5-1 and TRBJ1-1; 7 nucleotides match TRBD1. Germline loops: CDR1 SGHRS, CDR2 YFSETQ. The CDR3 contains 13 residues. J was trimmed by 5 bases and V by 3 bases; bases with no gene match: 4. The CDR3 sequence: CASSWKTGTEAFF. Written as DNA, the CDR3 is TGCGCCAGCAGCTGGAAGACAGGGACTGAAGCTTTCTTT.

This clone was observed a handful of times. The rearrangement links TRBV5-1 to TRBJ2-7; D is unresolved. Trimming removed 0 bases at V and 4 bases at J, with 5 bases between. Germline V lookup: CDR1 SGHRS, CDR2 YFSETQ. The CDR3 contains 12 residues. In nucleotides, the CDR3 is TGCGCCAGCAGCTTGGCCCAGTACGAGCAGTACTTC. This encodes CASSLAQYEQYF.

The rearrangement joins TRBV7-9 to TRBJ1-3; possibly TRBD1 for D (5 bases). From germline, CDR1 is SEHNR and CDR2 FQNEAQ (reference sequence). The CDR3 has 17 residues. V was pared by 2 bases and J by 3 bases, with 17 bases between. The CDR3 is CASSLSAGKGGGNTIYF. The DNA of the CDR3 is TGTGCCAGCAGCTTATCAGCAGGGAAAGGCGGTGGAAACACCATATATTTT. The full variable domain, completed using reference TRBV7-9 and TRBJ1-3, is DTGVSQNPRHKITKRGQNVTFRCDPISEHNRLYWYRQTLGQGPEFLTYFQNEAQLEKSRLLSDRFSAERPKGSFSTLEIQRTEQGDSAMYLCASSLSAGKGGGNTIYFGEGSWLTVV.